The 20 T cell receptor beta chains below come from one sample, sequenced in a study of T cells in tumors after PD-1 blockade. Data came from immunoSEQ multiplex PCR; TCRdb stores just in-frame clones and leaves some out. This sample yields approximately 63,000 clones, of which 74% are seen a single time; over 3.5% belongs to the top ten. Sequencing used PBMCs, obtained after anti-PD-1 treatment. The receptors shown here come from a human donor with basal cell carcinoma.

The table lists this clone with a count of one. V usage is TRBV7-2 and J usage is TRBJ2-5; no clear D gene. V lost 5 bases, J lost 1 base, and 14 bases lay in between. The CDR3 is 15 residues long. Germline V lookup: CDR1 SGHTA, CDR2 FQGNSA. The CDR3 coding sequence is TGTGCCAGCAGCCCCCAATCAGCCTCCCAAGAGACCCAGTACTTC. Encoded protein: CASSPQSASQETQYF.

The V call is TRBV6-6, the J call TRBJ2-3; D may be TRBD1 or TRBD2 (5 bases each). Trimming stripped 6 bases from V and 4 bases from J, with 14 bases between. The germline gives CDR1 MNHNY, CDR2 SVGAGI (reference sequence). This CDR3 region has 14 residues. Here the CDR3 DNA reads TGTGCCAGCAGCGACAGAGGGATCGCAGATACGCAGTATTTT. It yields the protein CASSDRGIADTQYF.

The rearrangement joins TRBV28 to TRBJ1-2; 9 positions agree with TRBD1. CDR3 length: 15 residues. V was clipped by 6 bases and J by 4 bases; unmatched bases: 9. From germline, CDR1 is MDHEN and CDR2 SYDVKM. The CDR3 nucleotides read TGTGCCAGCAGCGACCGACAGGGGGGAGTCTATGGCTACACCTTC. Translating it yields CASSDRQGGVYGYTF.

V is TRBV6-6 and J is TRBJ1-6; possibly TRBD1 for D (5 bases). Looked up from germline, CDR1 is MNHNY and CDR2 is SVGAGI (reference sequence). The CDR3 totals 13 residues. Trimming removed 4 bases from V and 6 bases from J, with 7 bases in between. CDR3 DNA: TGTGCCAGCAGTTCCCAGGGTAATTCACCCCTCCACTTT. It is translated as CASSSQGNSPLHF.

This sequence joins TRBV19 and TRBJ1-6; D not certain. Germline-derived CDR1 and CDR2 are LNHDA and SQIVND (reference sequence). This CDR3 contains 15 residues. V dropped 3 bases and J dropped 0 bases, with 6 bases sitting between them. In DNA form, the CDR3 reads TGTGCCAGTAGTATTGTGTTCTCCTATAATTCACCCCTCCACTTT. Residues: CASSIVFSYNSPLHF.

The chain has TRBV2 and TRBJ2-7; D is possibly TRBD1 (5 bases). Trimming pared 8 bases from V and 0 bases from J, leaving 14 bases between. CDR1 SNHLY and CDR2 FYNNEI come from the germline V gene. This CDR3 has 14 residues. The CDR3 region has the DNA TGTGCCAGCTCTTCTCGACAGAACTCCTACGAGCAGTACTTC. Translated, it gives CASSSRQNSYEQYF. Supplemented by reference TRBV2 and TRBJ2-7, the full variable domain reads EPEVTQTPSHQVTQMGQEVILRCVPISNHLYFYWYRQILGQKVEFLVSFYNNEISEKSEIFDDQFSVERPDGSNFTLKIRSTKLEDSAMYFCASSSRQNSYEQYFGPGTRLTVT.

The CDR3 spells CASSPRRGSPYQETQYF. The CDR3 DNA sequence: TGTGCCAGCTCACCTCGACGGGGGAGCCCGTACCAAGAGACCCAGTACTTC. The chain couples TRBV18 to TRBJ2-5; D perhaps matches TRBD2 (6 bases). Germline V lookup: CDR1 KGHSH, CDR2 LQKENI. The CDR3 totals 17 residues. Trimming stripped 3 bases from V and 0 bases from J, with 17 bases between.

The V call is TRBV28, the J call TRBJ2-5, with a possible D match to TRBD2 (7 bases). The V and J ends lost 6 bases and 4 bases respectively, with 15 bases between them. The CDR3 sequence is 14 residues long. Germline-derived CDR1 and CDR2 are MDHEN and SYDVKM. CDR3 nucleotides: TGTGCCAGCAGATCCGGGGGGCTCCGAGAGACCCAGTACTTC. This translates into CASRSGGLRETQYF.

This clone turned up a few times. The genes are TRBV6-5 and TRBJ1-1, with 8 bases identical to TRBD1. Germline V gene lookup returns CDR1 MNHEY and CDR2 SVGAGI. V lost 8 bases and J lost 4; bases outside the gene matches: 15. The CDR3 sequence is 16 residues long. The CDR3 nucleotides are TGTGCCAGCCGTTCGAGACAGGGGTTCTCAAGCACTGAAGCTTTCTTT. Protein sequence: CASRSRQGFSSTEAFF.

The V and J genes are TRBV19 and TRBJ1-5, with 7 bases that match TRBD1. The junction had 6 bases not matched to a gene; V was cut back by 2 bases and J by 2 bases. The CDR3 runs to 16 residues. The germline V gene encodes CDR1 LNHDA and CDR2 SQIVND (reference sequence). CDR3 residues: CASSISGGMGNQPQHF. CDR3 bases: TGTGCCAGTAGTATATCAGGGGGTATGGGCAATCAGCCCCAGCATTTT.

The chain uses TRBV18 and TRBJ2-3; 13 bases are a match to TRBD2. Germline loops: CDR1 KGHSH, CDR2 LQKENI. The CDR3 loop spans 15 amino acids. Trimming removed 6 bases from V and 6 bases from J; junction bases left unmatched: 6. The CDR3 nucleotides read TGTGCCAGCTCTCTACTAGCGGGGGGGCAGGATACGCAGTATTTT. This gives the protein CASSLLAGGQDTQYF.

The J gene is TRBJ2-6, the V gene TRBV6-1, with no clear D. Germline lookup yields CDR1 MNHNS and CDR2 SASEGT. CDR3 length equals 17 residues. V dropped 4 bases and J dropped 0 bases, with 13 bases sitting between them. This chain's CDR3 is CASSAVGQSSGANVLTF. DNA of the CDR3: TGTGCCAGCAGTGCGGTCGGGCAGAGCTCTGGGGCCAACGTCCTGACTTTC.

CDR3: CASSLEAFGGQSDTQYF. The CDR3 coding sequence is TGTGCCAGCAGCTTAGAGGCGTTCGGTGGACAGTCAGATACGCAGTATTTT. The genes are TRBV13 and TRBJ2-3, with D perhaps TRBD1 (6 bases). Deletions cut 1 base from V and 4 bases from J, with 18 bases between. Germline CDR1 and CDR2: PRHDT and FYEKMQ (reference sequence). This CDR3 has 17 residues. Supplemented by reference TRBV13 and TRBJ2-3, the full variable domain reads AAGVIQSPRHLIKEKRETATLKCYPIPRHDTVYWYQQGPGQDPQFLISFYEKMQSDKGSIPDRFSAQQFSDYHSELNMSSLELGDSALYFCASSLEAFGGQSDTQYFGPGTRLTVL.

V gene TRBV10-3 combines with J gene TRBJ2-1; 8 positions match TRBD2. The CDR3 runs to 14 residues. Germline V gives CDR1 ENHRY, CDR2 SYGVKD. V lost 4 bases, J lost 9 bases, and 8 bases stayed unmatched. The CDR3 DNA reads TGTGCCATCAGTGGGGGACTAGACGCTCGTGAGCAGTTCTTC. Its translation: CAISGGLDAREQFF.

The chain links TRBV5-4 to TRBJ2-1, with 15 bases lining up with TRBD2. The CDR3 extends over 18 amino acids. V lost 4 bases and J lost 1; bases outside the gene matches: 6. Germline values: CDR1 SGHNT, CDR2 YYREEE (reference sequence). DNA for the CDR3: TGTGCCAGCAGCCGGACTAGCGGGGGGGCGGGGTCCTACAATGAGCAGTTCTTC. Its translation is CASSRTSGGAGSYNEQFF.

This chain links TRBV6-2 or TRBV6-3 with TRBJ2-4, with a tentative D call TRBD2 (6 bases). Germline V gene sequence: CDR1 MNHEY, CDR2 SVGEGT. Between the trimmed V and J ends, which lost 6 bases and 0 bases, there was a span of 12 bases. The CDR3 has 15 amino acids. CDR3 DNA sequence: TGTGCCAGCAGGCCTAGCGCTCAAGCCAAAAACATTCAGTACTTC. This sequence encodes CASRPSAQAKNIQYF.

CDR3 sequence (DNA): TGTGCCAGCAGTTTATATGTGACAGGGAATTCACCCCTCCACTTT. This encodes CASSLYVTGNSPLHF. This chain uses TRBV27 with TRBJ1-6, with 7 bases aligning to TRBD1. The CDR3 consists of 15 residues. After removal of 1 base from V and 7 bases from J, the junction contained 4 bases not matched to a gene. The germline CDR1 and CDR2 sequences are MNHEY and SMNVEV (reference sequence).

This chain links TRBV16 with TRBJ2-3; possible D gene TRBD2, 5 bases. Between the trimmed V and J ends, which lost 4 bases and 2 bases, there was a span of 19 bases. Germline CDR1 and CDR2: KGHSY and FQNENV. This CDR3 region has 17 residues. The CDR3 DNA follows: TGTGCCAGCAGCCCGCCGGGGTATCTGTCGTTCACAGATACGCAGTATTTT. This gives the protein CASSPPGYLSFTDTQYF.

The rearrangement uses TRBV7-6 and TRBJ2-2, with D uncertain. The CDR3 is 16 amino acids. V shed 6 bases and J shed 3 bases, with 17 bases lying between them. CDR1 is SGHVS and CDR2 is FNYEAQ in the germline V gene. CDR3 protein: CASSLGPHRDTGELFF. CDR3 bases: TGTGCCAGCAGTCTCGGACCCCACCGAGACACCGGGGAGCTGTTTTTT.

The CDR3 is CATSRDLGFSPLHF. The DNA of the CDR3 is TGTGCCACCAGCAGAGATCTAGGGTTTTCACCCCTCCACTTT. The J gene is TRBJ1-6, the V gene TRBV15; D ambiguous. Germline assignment: CDR1 LNHNV and CDR2 YYDKDF (reference sequence). V lost 0 bases, J lost 9 bases, and 9 bases lay in between. CDR3 length: 14 residues.